These T cell receptor beta chains were read from a single sample in a study of blood T cell repertoires in COVID-19. Only in-frame clones appear in the TCRdb table, and some are missing; sequencing was by immunoSEQ multiplex PCR. The sample lists roughly 120,000 clones, roughly four fifths occurring once. Sequenced material: peripheral blood. Receptor source: a man older than 75 with COVID-19, enrolled during active disease. Each CDR3 is given with its conserved first and last residue. The D gene is left open where the match is weak. Expanded clones are given a class, and other clones once, few, many or no size at all.

d_call	v_call	clone_size	j_call	cdr3_aa	cdr3_nt
.	TRBV11-2	.	TRBJ2-4	CASSLAMTEGNIQYF	TGTGCCAGCAGCTTAGCGATGACAGAAGGGAACATTCAGTACTTC
TRBD1	TRBV6-6	.	TRBJ1-3	CASSRTGERNTIYF	TGTGCCAGCAGTAGGACAGGGGAAAGAAACACCATATATTTT
TRBD1	TRBV6-1	.	TRBJ1-1	CASSELAGGTEAFF	TGTGCCAGCAGTGAGTTGGCAGGGGGCACTGAAGCTTTCTTT
.	TRBV7-9	.	TRBJ1-1	CASSLIVPEAFF	TGTGCCAGCAGCTTAATAGTACCTGAAGCTTTCTTT
TRBD2	TRBV2	.	TRBJ2-7	CASSDPSGNYEQYF	TGTGCCAGCAGTGACCCTAGCGGAAACTACGAGCAGTACTTC
TRBD2	TRBV14	.	TRBJ2-4	CASATSGNSIQYF	TGTGCCAGTGCGACTAGCGGGAACTCCATTCAGTACTTC
TRBD2	TRBV7-8	.	TRBJ2-1	CASSLELTSDNEQFF	TGTGCCAGCAGCTTAGAATTAACTAGCGACAATGAGCAGTTCTTC
TRBD2	TRBV6-5	.	TRBJ2-1	CASSYLLSGRAVEQFF	TGTGCCAGCAGTTACCTTCTCAGCGGGAGGGCCGTTGAGCAGTTCTTC
TRBD2	TRBV3-1/TRBV3-2	few	TRBJ2-4	CASSQVPRQREIAKNIQYF	TGTGCCAGCAGCCAAGTTCCCAGACAGCGGGAGATAGCCAAAAACATTCAGTACTTC
TRBD1	TRBV30	few	TRBJ1-1	CAWSRRTGKGNTEAFF	TGTGCCTGGAGTCGAAGGACAGGGAAAGGGAACACTGAAGCTTTCTTT
TRBD2	TRBV29-1	.	TRBJ2-7	CSVGNSGKGSYEQYF	TGCAGCGTTGGAAACAGCGGGAAGGGCTCCTACGAGCAGTACTTC
TRBD1	TRBV6-5	.	TRBJ1-1	CASSSSTGWNTEAFF	TGTGCCAGCAGTTCCTCGACAGGGTGGAACACTGAAGCTTTCTTT
TRBD2	TRBV9	.	TRBJ2-3	CASSVTSGTPSTDTQYF	TGTGCCAGCAGCGTAACTAGCGGGACCCCTAGCACAGATACGCAGTATTTT
TRBD1	TRBV6-4	few	TRBJ2-2	CASSGTGTTGELFF	TGTGCCAGCAGTGGGACAGGGACGACCGGGGAGCTGTTTTTT
TRBD1	TRBV7-9	.	TRBJ1-2	CASGGGYGYTF	TGTGCCTCAGGGGGCGGCTATGGCTACACCTTC
.	TRBV6-2/TRBV6-3	.	TRBJ2-7	CASSYPSQGRYEQYF	TGTGCCAGCAGTTACCCAAGCCAGGGTCGCTACGAGCAGTACTTC
TRBD1	TRBV28	.	TRBJ1-5	CASSLPDRAGSSNQPQHF	TGTGCCAGCAGTCTACCGGACAGGGCGGGCTCGAGCAATCAGCCCCAGCATTTT
.	TRBV7-9	.	TRBJ1-6	CASSSDSSNSPLHF	TGTGCCAGCAGCTCGGACAGTAGCAATTCACCCCTCCACTTT
TRBD1	TRBV19	.	TRBJ2-7	CASSTAGRGPYEQYF	TGTGCCAGTAGTACCGCGGGCAGGGGGCCCTACGAGCAGTACTTC
.	TRBV10-2	.	TRBJ2-7	CASSVGLVSDEQYF	TGCGCCAGCAGTGTTGGTTTGGTTTCAGACGAGCAGTACTTC
TRBD1	TRBV19	.	TRBJ1-5	CASSETGAAGNQPQHF	TGTGCCAGTAGCGAGACAGGGGCCGCCGGCAATCAGCCCCAGCATTTT
.	TRBV19	.	TRBJ1-1	CASSAIDRNTEAFF	TGTGCCAGTAGTGCGATCGACAGGAACACTGAAGCTTTCTTT
TRBD2	TRBV11-2	.	TRBJ2-1	CASSRLAGSYNEQFF	TGTGCCAGCAGCCGACTAGCGGGTTCATACAATGAGCAGTTCTTC
TRBD2	TRBV7-8	many	TRBJ2-7	CASSLGGLAGGPSSEQYF	TGTGCCAGCAGCTTAGGGGGACTAGCGGGAGGGCCCTCCTCCGAGCAGTACTTC
TRBD1	TRBV9	.	TRBJ1-2	CASSGQGAGNYGYTF	TGTGCCAGCAGCGGACAGGGGGCAGGTAACTATGGCTACACCTTC
TRBD2	TRBV25-1	.	TRBJ2-1	CASSALGTSGLVNEQFF	TGTGCCAGCAGTGCTTTGGGGACTAGCGGGTTAGTAAATGAGCAGTTCTTC
TRBD1	TRBV7-7	once	TRBJ2-7	CASSSGQGAGEQYF	TGTGCTAGCAGCTCCGGACAGGGGGCCGGCGAGCAGTACTTC